Each of the 25 T cell receptor beta chains below was sequenced from the same sample in a study of T cell responses to AZD1222 COVID-19 vaccine. The table came from immunoSEQ multiplex PCR; TCRdb's copy has only in-frame clones and leaves some out. This sample yields over 100,000 clones, of which roughly 89% are seen a single time; more than 10% belongs to the top ten. Source: peripheral blood, taken on day 0 of AZD1222 vaccination. The receptor source for this set is an adult in good health.

The chain uses TRBV18 and TRBJ1-4; 7 nucleotides agree with TRBD1. J was trimmed by 7 bases and V by 4 bases; bases with no gene match: 9. CDR3 length equals 15 residues. The V gene's germline CDR1 is KGHSH and CDR2 LQKENI. The CDR3 DNA reads as TGTGCCAGCTCACGATTGCAGGGGGAAGGTGAAAAACTGTTTTTT. This translates into CASSRLQGEGEKLFF.

This clone showed up just once. The CDR3 reads CASSYSRGPKSYEQYF. The CDR3 nucleotides read TGTGCCAGCAGTTACTCCCGGGGGCCGAAGTCCTACGAGCAGTACTTC. The chain has TRBV6-5 and TRBJ2-7; D is possibly TRBD1 or TRBD2 (6 bases each). CDR3 length: 16 residues. The V gene's germline CDR1 is MNHEY and CDR2 SVGAGI. V lost 0 bases and J 1 base, leaving 13 bases between the germline ends.

This rearrangement joins TRBV5-1 to TRBJ2-3; D perhaps matches TRBD2 (5 bases). With 0 bases removed from V and 4 bases from J, the gap between germline ends came to 12 bases. This CDR3 is 15 amino acids long. CDR1 is SGHRS, CDR2 YFSETQ, per germline. CDR3 DNA sequence: TGCGCCAGCAGCTTGGGACGGCAAGCGGCAGATACGCAGTATTTT. It specifies CASSLGRQAADTQYF.

This sequence joins TRBV13 and TRBJ2-2; D gene uncertain. The V gene's germline CDR1 is PRHDT and CDR2 FYEKMQ (reference sequence). Trimming removed 1 base at V and 4 bases at J, with 4 bases between. The CDR3 is 13 amino acids. CDR3 sequence reads: CASSLVRTGELFF. The CDR3, as DNA: TGTGCCAGCAGCTTAGTACGCACCGGGGAGCTGTTTTTT.

This chain uses TRBV2 with TRBJ2-2; no reliable D call. CDR1 SNHLY and CDR2 FYNNEI come from the germline V gene. V lost 2 bases, J lost 6 bases, and 1 base lay in between. The CDR3 contains 11 residues. In nucleotides, the CDR3 is TGTGCCAGCAGTGAACCCGGGGAGCTGTTTTTT. It codes for CASSEPGELFF.

V gene TRBV6-2 or TRBV6-3 combines with J gene TRBJ1-3; no definite D call. Trimming took 5 bases from V and 0 from J, leaving 11 bases between them. Germline loops: CDR1 MNHEY, CDR2 SVGEGT. The CDR3 has 15 amino acids. The chain's CDR3 is CASSLTGSSGNTIYF. The CDR3 coding sequence is TGTGCCAGCAGTCTCACGGGAAGCTCTGGAAACACCATATATTTT.

The chain employs TRBV4-1 and TRBJ1-1, with TRBD1 identical over 8 bases. CDR3 length: 16 residues. Germline CDR1 MGHRA, CDR2 YSYEKL. V was clipped by 1 base and J by 0 bases; unmatched bases: 4. CDR3 sequence: CASSQGDRTMNTEAFF. For the CDR3, the DNA is TGCGCCAGCAGCCAAGGGGACAGGACCATGAACACTGAAGCTTTCTTT.

The rearrangement uses TRBV7-8 and TRBJ2-7; D is unclear. The length of the CDR3 is 14 residues. Germline CDR1 is SGHVS and CDR2 is FQNEAQ. The ends were cut back, 3 bases at V and 2 bases at J, with 11 bases in the middle. In DNA, the CDR3 is TGTGCCAGCAGCTTGGGCCCCGCCCCCTACGAGCAGTACTTC. Its translation is CASSLGPAPYEQYF.

In DNA form, the CDR3 reads TGTGCCAGTAGACGAAACACCATATATTTT. Protein: CASRRNTIYF. The chain uses TRBV19 and TRBJ1-3, with D unclear. From germline, CDR1 is LNHDA and CDR2 SQIVND (reference sequence). The CDR3 contains 10 residues. V was cut by 6 bases and J by 5 bases, with 2 bases left in between.

The table lists this clone with a count of one. The chain has TRBV6-2 or TRBV6-3 and TRBJ1-1, with D perhaps matching TRBD1 (5 bases). The germline V gene has CDR1 MNHEY and CDR2 SVGEGT. This CDR3 is 15 amino acids long. Trimming shortened V by 0 bases and J by 0 bases, and 8 bases separated the two germline ends. CDR3 coding DNA: TGTGCCAGCAGTTACTCTGGGGGATTGAACACTGAAGCTTTCTTT. Translated, it gives CASSYSGGLNTEAFF.

J is TRBJ1-4 and V is TRBV2; perhaps TRBD1 as D (5 bases). CDR3 length: 12 amino acids. Germline V gene data show CDR1 as SNHLY and CDR2 as FYNNEI. The V end lost 8 bases, the J end lost 6 bases, and 10 bases lay between the germline ends. CDR3 loop: CASSRDYEKLFF. CDR3 bases: TGTGCCAGCTCGCGGGACTATGAAAAACTGTTTTTT.

V is TRBV9 and J is TRBJ1-1; D is possibly TRBD1 (5 bases). Germline-derived CDR1 and CDR2 are SGDLS and YYNGEE. This CDR3 has 13 amino acids. V lost 3 bases and J lost 1, with 7 bases in between. CDR3 protein: CASSADRNTEAFF. CDR3 coding DNA: TGTGCCAGCAGCGCAGACAGGAACACTGAAGCTTTCTTT.

The V gene is TRBV19, the J gene TRBJ1-5, with D hard to call. The CDR3 is made up of 12 amino acids. V was pared by 5 bases and J by 4 bases, with 6 bases between. Germline CDR1 reads LNHDA; CDR2 reads SQIVND (reference sequence). The CDR3 region is CASSYLNQPQHF. The DNA of the CDR3 is TGTGCCAGTAGTTATCTGAATCAGCCCCAGCATTTT.

This clone occurred once. The chain links TRBV5-1 to TRBJ2-1; possibly TRBD1 or TRBD2 for D (5 bases each). With 4 bases removed from V and 0 bases from J, the gap between germline ends came to 14 bases. Germline V gene lookup returns CDR1 SGHRS and CDR2 YFSETQ. The CDR3 is 16 residues long. CDR3 sequence reads: CASSVDEGSSYNEQFF. CDR3 in DNA: TGCGCCAGCAGCGTGGATGAGGGGAGCTCCTACAATGAGCAGTTCTTC.

The genes are TRBV7-9 and TRBJ1-5, with 9 bases matching TRBD1. This CDR3 is built from 14 residues. V trimming: 6 bases; J trimming: 6 bases; junction bases outside the gene matches: 6. The V gene's germline CDR1 is SEHNR and CDR2 FQNEAQ (reference sequence). The CDR3 DNA reads as TGTGCCAGCAGTCCGGACAGGGGTAGTCAGCCCCAGCATTTT. Protein product: CASSPDRGSQPQHF. Filled out from reference TRBV7-9 and TRBJ1-5, the complete variable domain reads DTGVSQNPRHKITKRGQNVTFRCDPISEHNRLYWYRQTLGQGPEFLTYFQNEAQLEKSRLLSDRFSAERPKGSFSTLEIQRTEQGDSAMYLCASSPDRGSQPQHFGDGTRLSIL.

CDR3 amino acids: CASRETGINTEAFF. The CDR3 nucleotides read TGTGCCAGTAGGGAGACAGGGATAAACACTGAAGCTTTCTTT. The chain employs TRBV19 and TRBJ1-1, with 7 bases fitting TRBD1. Trimming removed 6 bases from V and 2 bases from J; junction bases left unmatched: 6. The germline V gene encodes CDR1 LNHDA and CDR2 SQIVND (reference sequence). The CDR3 runs to 14 residues.

The chain is built from TRBV20-1 and TRBJ2-3; the match to TRBD2 covers 10 bases. V lost 3 bases to trimming and J lost 7 bases; unmatched junction nucleotides: 10. Per the germline V gene, CDR1 is DFQATT and CDR2 is SNEGSKA (reference sequence). This CDR3 contains 15 residues. The CDR3 sequence: CSASPLAGVIYTQYF. CDR3 coding DNA: TGCAGTGCTAGTCCGCTAGCGGGAGTTATTTATACGCAGTATTTT.

This chain connects TRBV11-2 to TRBJ2-7; D is unresolved. This CDR3 has 11 residues. Germline V gene sequence: CDR1 SGHAT, CDR2 FQNNGV. Trimming took 4 bases from V and 5 from J, leaving 6 bases between them. In DNA form, the CDR3 reads TGTGCCAGCAGCTCCCGTGACGAGCAGTACTTC. Translation gives CASSSRDEQYF.

This clone was detected only a few times. The chain couples TRBV29-1 to TRBJ2-2; TRBD1 matches 10 bases. The germline V gene encodes CDR1 SQVTM and CDR2 ANQGSEA. The junction had 2 bases not matched to a gene; V was cut back by 7 bases and J by 6 bases. This CDR3 is built from 12 residues. The CDR3 protein is CSAGQGAGELFF. The CDR3 nucleotides are TGCAGCGCAGGACAGGGGGCCGGGGAGCTGTTTTTT.

This chain connects TRBV28 to TRBJ2-7; 8 nucleotides match TRBD2. The CDR3 extends over 15 amino acids. The ends lost 8 bases at V and 7 bases at J; junction bases unmatched: 16. Germline values: CDR1 MDHEN, CDR2 SYDVKM. The CDR3 sequence is CASLRGGTAPKEQYF. CDR3 bases: TGTGCCAGCCTCCGGGGGGGGACGGCTCCTAAGGAGCAGTACTTC.

V gene TRBV5-4 combines with J gene TRBJ2-3; TRBD1 agrees at 7 bases. Germline lookup yields CDR1 SGHNT and CDR2 YYREEE (reference sequence). V lost 0 bases, J lost 3 bases, and 4 bases stayed unmatched. The CDR3 length is 15 residues. The chain's CDR3 is CASSLGDRDTDTQYF. Written as DNA, the CDR3 is TGTGCCAGCAGCTTGGGTGACAGGGATACAGATACGCAGTATTTT. Drawing the rest from reference TRBV5-4 and TRBJ2-3, the complete variable domain is ETGVTQSPTHLIKTRGQQVTLRCSSQSGHNTVSWYQQALGQGPQFIFQYYREEENGRGNFPPRFSGLQFPNYSSELNVNALELDDSALYLCASSLGDRDTDTQYFGPGTRLTVL.

The J gene is TRBJ2-7, the V gene TRBV5-1, with TRBD2 identical over 12 bases. In germline, CDR1 is SGHRS, CDR2 YFSETQ. Trimming took 4 bases from V and 5 from J; bases not matched to a gene: 7. The CDR3 spans 15 residues. The CDR3 spells CASSIGLAGLDEQYF. CDR3 sequence (DNA): TGCGCCAGCAGCATCGGACTAGCGGGACTGGACGAGCAGTACTTC.

Comments on this clone: Other DNA variants within this sample encode the same CDR3. The V and J genes are TRBV10-3 and TRBJ2-2, with 11 bases lining up with TRBD1. CDR1 is ENHRY and CDR2 is SYGVKD in the germline V gene. The CDR3 totals 14 residues. V shed 6 bases, J shed 5 bases, and the junction held 2 bases outside the gene matches. This CDR3 reads CAIRGQGDTGELFF. The DNA for the CDR3 is TGTGCCATCAGGGGACAGGGGGATACCGGGGAGCTGTTTTTT.

The J gene is TRBJ1-1, the V gene TRBV7-2; 10 nucleotides line up with TRBD1. CDR3 size: 14 residues. V lost 5 bases to trimming and J lost 2 bases; unmatched junction nucleotides: 2. Germline assignment: CDR1 SGHTA and CDR2 FQGNSA. CDR3 protein: CASSRDRGNTEAFF. CDR3 in DNA: TGTGCCAGCAGCCGGGACAGGGGAAACACTGAAGCTTTCTTT. Full variable domain (remainder filled in from reference TRBV7-2 and TRBJ1-1): GAGVSQSPSNKVTEKGKDVELRCDPISGHTALYWYRQSLGQGLEFLIYFQGNSAPDKSGLPSDRFSAERTGGSVSTLTIQRTQQEDSAVYLCASSRDRGNTEAFFGQGTRLTVV.

The chain links TRBV19 to TRBJ2-5; 7 bases map to TRBD2. V was clipped by 7 bases and J by 1 base; unmatched bases: 6. Germline CDR1 is LNHDA and CDR2 is SQIVND (reference sequence). This CDR3 spans 14 amino acids. The CDR3 loop is CASIDGRFQETQYF. For the CDR3, the DNA is TGTGCCAGTATTGACGGGAGGTTCCAAGAGACCCAGTACTTC.